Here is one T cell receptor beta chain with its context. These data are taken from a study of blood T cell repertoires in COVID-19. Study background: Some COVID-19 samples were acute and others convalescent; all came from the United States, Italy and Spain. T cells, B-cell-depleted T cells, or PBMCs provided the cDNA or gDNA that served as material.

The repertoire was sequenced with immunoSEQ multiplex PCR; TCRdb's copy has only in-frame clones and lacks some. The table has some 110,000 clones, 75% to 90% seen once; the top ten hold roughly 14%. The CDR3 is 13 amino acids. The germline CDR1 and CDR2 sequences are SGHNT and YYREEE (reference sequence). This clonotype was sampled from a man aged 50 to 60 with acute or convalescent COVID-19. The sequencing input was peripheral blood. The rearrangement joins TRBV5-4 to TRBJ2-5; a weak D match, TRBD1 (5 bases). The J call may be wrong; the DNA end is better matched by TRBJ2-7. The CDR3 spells CASSSDRAYEQYF. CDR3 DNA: TGTGCCAGCAGCTCCGACAGAGCCTACGAGCAGTACTTC.